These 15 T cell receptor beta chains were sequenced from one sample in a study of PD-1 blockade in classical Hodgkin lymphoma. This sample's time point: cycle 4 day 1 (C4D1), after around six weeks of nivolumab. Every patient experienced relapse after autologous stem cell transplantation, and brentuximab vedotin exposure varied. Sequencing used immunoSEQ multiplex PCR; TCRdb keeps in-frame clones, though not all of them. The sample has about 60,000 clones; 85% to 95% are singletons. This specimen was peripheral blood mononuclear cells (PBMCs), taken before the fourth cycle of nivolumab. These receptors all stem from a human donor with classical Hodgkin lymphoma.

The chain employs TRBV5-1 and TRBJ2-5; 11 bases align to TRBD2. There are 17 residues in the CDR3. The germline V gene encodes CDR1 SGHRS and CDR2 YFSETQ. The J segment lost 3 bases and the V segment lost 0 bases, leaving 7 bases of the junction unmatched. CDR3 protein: CASSLAPPTSGKETQYF. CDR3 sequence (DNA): TGCGCCAGCAGCTTGGCTCCACCGACTAGCGGGAAAGAGACCCAGTACTTC.

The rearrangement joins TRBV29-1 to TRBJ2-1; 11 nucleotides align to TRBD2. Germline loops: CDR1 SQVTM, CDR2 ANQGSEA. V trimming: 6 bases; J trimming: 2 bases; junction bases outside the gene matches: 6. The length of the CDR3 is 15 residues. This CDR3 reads CSVGGLAETYNEQFF. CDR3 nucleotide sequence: TGCAGCGTGGGGGGACTAGCGGAGACCTACAATGAGCAGTTCTTC.

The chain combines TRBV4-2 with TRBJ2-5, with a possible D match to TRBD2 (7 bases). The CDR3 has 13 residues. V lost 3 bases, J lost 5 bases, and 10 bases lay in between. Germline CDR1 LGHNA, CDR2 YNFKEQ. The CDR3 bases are TGTGCCAGCAGCCAGGGGGGGCTGGAGACCCAGTACTTC. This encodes CASSQGGLETQYF.

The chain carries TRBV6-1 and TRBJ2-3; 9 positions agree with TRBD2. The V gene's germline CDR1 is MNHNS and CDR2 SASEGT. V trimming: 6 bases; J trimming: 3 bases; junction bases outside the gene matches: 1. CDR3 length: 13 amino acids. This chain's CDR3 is CASRTSGTDTQYF. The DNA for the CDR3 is TGTGCCAGCAGGACTAGCGGAACAGATACGCAGTATTTT.

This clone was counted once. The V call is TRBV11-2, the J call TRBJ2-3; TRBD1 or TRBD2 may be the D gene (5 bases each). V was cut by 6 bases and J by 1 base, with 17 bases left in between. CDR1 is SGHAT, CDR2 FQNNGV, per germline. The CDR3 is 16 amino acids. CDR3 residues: CASRQLGTGGTDTQYF. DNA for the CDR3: TGTGCCAGCAGACAACTAGGGACCGGGGGCACAGATACGCAGTATTTT.

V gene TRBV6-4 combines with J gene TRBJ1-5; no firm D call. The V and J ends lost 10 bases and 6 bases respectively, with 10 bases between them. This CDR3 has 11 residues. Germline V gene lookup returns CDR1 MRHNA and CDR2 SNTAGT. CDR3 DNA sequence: TGTGCCATCTTAGGGTGTCAGCCCCAGCATTTT. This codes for CAILGCQPQHF.

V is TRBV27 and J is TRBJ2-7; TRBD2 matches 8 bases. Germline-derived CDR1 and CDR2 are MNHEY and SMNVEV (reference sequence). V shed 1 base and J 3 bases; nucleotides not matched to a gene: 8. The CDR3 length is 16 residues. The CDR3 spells CASSLFSGKTVYEQYF. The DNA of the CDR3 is TGTGCCAGCAGTTTATTTAGCGGGAAGACAGTCTACGAGCAGTACTTC.

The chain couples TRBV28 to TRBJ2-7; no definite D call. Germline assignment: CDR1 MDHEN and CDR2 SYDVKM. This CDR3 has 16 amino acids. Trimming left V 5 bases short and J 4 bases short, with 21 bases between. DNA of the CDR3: TGTGCCAGCAGTCCCATAGCCATCCAGGCTTCATACGAGCAGTACTTC. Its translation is CASSPIAIQASYEQYF.

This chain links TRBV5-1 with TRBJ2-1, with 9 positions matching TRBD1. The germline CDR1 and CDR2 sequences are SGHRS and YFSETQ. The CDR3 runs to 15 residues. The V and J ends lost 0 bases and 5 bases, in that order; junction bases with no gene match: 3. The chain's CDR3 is CASSLEGQGHNEQFF. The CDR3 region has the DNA TGCGCCAGCAGCTTGGAGGGACAGGGACACAATGAGCAGTTCTTC.

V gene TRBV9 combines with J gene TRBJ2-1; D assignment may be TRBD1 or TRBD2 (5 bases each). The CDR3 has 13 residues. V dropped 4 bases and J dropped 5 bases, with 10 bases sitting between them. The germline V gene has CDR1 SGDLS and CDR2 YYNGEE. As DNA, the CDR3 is TGTGCCAGCAGCCCGGGACCTCACAATGAGCAGTTCTTC. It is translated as CASSPGPHNEQFF.

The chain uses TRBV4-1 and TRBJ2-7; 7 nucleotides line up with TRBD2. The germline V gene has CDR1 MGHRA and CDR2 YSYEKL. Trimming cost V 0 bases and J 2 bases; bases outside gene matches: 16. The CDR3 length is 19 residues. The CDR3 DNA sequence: TGCGCCAGCAGCCAAGATAGGACTAGAAGTGGTTCGGGGGCCTACGAGCAGTACTTC. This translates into CASSQDRTRSGSGAYEQYF.

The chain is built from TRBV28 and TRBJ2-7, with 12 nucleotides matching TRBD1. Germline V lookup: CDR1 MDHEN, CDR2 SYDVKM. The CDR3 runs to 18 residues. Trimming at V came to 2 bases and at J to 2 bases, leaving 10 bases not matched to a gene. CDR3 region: CASSLIPGQGARTYEQYF. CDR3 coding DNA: TGTGCCAGCAGTTTAATCCCGGGACAGGGGGCGCGGACCTACGAGCAGTACTTC.

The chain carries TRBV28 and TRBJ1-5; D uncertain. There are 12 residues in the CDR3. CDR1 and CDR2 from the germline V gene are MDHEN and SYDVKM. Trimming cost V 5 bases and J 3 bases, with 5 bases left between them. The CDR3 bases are TGTGCCAGCAGTCTACACAATCAGCCCCAGCATTTT. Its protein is CASSLHNQPQHF.

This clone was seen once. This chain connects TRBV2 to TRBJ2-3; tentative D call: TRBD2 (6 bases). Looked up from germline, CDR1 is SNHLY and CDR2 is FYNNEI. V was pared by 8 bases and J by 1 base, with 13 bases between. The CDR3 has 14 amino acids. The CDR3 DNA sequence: TGTGCCAGCCAGCCCAGACTAGGCACAGATACGCAGTATTTT. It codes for CASQPRLGTDTQYF.

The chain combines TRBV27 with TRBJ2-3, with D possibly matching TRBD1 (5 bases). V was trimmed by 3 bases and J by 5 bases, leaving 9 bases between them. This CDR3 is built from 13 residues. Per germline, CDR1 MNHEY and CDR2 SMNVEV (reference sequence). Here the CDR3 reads CASSFWGGDTQYF. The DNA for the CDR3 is TGTGCCAGCAGTTTCTGGGGCGGAGATACGCAGTATTTT.